Given below is one T cell receptor beta chain in context. Its specificity is not known. Among the 120 subjects of the validation cohort, separate from the roughly 600-subject first cohort, were the donors. There are 14 residues in the CDR3. Germline CDR1 is LNHDA and CDR2 is SQIVND (reference sequence). V lost 6 bases, J lost 5 bases, and 8 bases stayed unmatched. This specimen belongs to a study of cytomegalovirus exposure and HLA in healthy donors. Study summary: A subsequent analysis reported that the roughly 120 validation repertoires were produced on the same platform that had also been used for the roughly 700 first-cohort repertoires.

TCRdb's table, derived via immunoSEQ multiplex PCR, lists solely in-frame clones and lacks some. The sample includes about 63,000 clones, more than 80% of them seen just once. Whole-study results and caveats: Cytomegalovirus association was listed for 150 to 200 TCR beta chains.

The sequenced sample was PBMCs. This TCR came from a young woman in good health and CMV-seronegative. V and J are TRBV19 and TRBJ1-1, with 8 positions matching TRBD1. The CDR3 DNA follows: TGTGCCAGTAGCGACAGGGGACTATGGACTGAAGCTTTCTTT. This sequence encodes CASSDRGLWTEAFF.